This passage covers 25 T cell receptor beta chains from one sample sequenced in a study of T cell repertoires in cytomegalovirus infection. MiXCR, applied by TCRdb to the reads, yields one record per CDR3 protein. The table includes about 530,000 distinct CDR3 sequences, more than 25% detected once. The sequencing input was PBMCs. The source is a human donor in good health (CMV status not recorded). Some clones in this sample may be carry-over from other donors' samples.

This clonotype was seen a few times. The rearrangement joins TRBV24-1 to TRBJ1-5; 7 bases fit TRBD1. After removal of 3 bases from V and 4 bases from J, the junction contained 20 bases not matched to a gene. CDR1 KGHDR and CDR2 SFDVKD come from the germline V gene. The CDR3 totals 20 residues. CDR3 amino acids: CATSDPRQGISLSRNQPQHF. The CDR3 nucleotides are TGTGCCACCAGTGATCCTCGACAGGGTATCAGCTTAAGTAGAAATCAGCCCCAGCATTTT.

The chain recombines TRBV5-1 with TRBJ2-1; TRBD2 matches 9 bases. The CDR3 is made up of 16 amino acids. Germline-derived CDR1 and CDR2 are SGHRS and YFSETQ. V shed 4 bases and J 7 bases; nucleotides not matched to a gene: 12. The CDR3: CASSREMIAGANEQFF. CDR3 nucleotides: TGCGCCAGCAGCCGTGAGATGATAGCGGGAGCAAATGAGCAGTTCTTC.

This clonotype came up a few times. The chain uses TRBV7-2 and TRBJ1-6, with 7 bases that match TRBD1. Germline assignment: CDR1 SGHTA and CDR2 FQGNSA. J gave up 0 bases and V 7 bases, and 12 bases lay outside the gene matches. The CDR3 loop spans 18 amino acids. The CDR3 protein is CASNQGGGQSSYNSPLHF. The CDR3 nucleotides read TGTGCCAGCAACCAAGGGGGGGGACAGAGCTCCTATAATTCACCCCTCCACTTT.

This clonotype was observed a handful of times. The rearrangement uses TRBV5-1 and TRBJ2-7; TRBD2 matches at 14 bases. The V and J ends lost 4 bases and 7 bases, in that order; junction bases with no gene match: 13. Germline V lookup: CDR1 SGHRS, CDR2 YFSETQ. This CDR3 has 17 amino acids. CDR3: CASSLGTSGRLLEEQYF. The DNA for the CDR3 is TGCGCCAGCAGCCTCGGGACTAGCGGGAGACTTCTCGAGGAGCAGTACTTC.

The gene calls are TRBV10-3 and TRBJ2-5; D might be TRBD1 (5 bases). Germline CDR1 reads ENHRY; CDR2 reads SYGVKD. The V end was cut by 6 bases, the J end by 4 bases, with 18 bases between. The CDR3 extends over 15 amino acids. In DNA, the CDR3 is TGTGCCATCAGCGACGGTCAGGGTGCCGGAGAGACCCAGTACTTC. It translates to CAISDGQGAGETQYF.

The CDR3 is CASSIGTDYEQYF. The CDR3 DNA follows: TGTGCCAGTAGTATTGGGACAGACTACGAGCAGTACTTC. The chain joins TRBV19 to TRBJ2-7, with 7 bases lining up with TRBD1. There are 13 residues in the CDR3. Germline V gene sequence: CDR1 LNHDA, CDR2 SQIVND (reference sequence). V lost 3 bases, J lost 3 bases, and 2 bases stayed unmatched.

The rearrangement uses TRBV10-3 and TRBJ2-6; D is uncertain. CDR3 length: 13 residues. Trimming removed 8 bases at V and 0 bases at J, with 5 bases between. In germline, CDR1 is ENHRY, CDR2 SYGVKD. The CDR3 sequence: CAIHNSGANVLTF. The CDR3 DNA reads TGTGCCATCCATAACTCTGGGGCCAACGTCCTGACTTTC.

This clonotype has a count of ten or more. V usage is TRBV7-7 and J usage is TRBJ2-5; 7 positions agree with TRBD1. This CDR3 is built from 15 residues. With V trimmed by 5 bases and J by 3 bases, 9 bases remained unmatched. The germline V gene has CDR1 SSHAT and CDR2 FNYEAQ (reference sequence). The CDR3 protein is CASSPFLGGEETQYF. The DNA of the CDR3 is TGTGCCAGCAGCCCCTTTCTAGGGGGCGAAGAGACCCAGTACTTC.

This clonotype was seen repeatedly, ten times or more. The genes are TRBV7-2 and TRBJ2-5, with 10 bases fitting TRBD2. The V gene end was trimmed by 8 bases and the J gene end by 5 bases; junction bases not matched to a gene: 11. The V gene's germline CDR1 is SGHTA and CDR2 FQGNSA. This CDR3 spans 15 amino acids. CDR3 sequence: CASGGLASHGETQYF. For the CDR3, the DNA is TGTGCCAGCGGGGGACTAGCGAGCCACGGGGAGACCCAGTACTTC.

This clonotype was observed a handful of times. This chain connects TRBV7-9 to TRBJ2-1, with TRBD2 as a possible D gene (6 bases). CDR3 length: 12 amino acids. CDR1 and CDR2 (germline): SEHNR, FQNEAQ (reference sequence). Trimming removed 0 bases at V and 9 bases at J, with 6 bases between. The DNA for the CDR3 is TGTGCCAGCAGCTTAGCGACTAGTGAGCAGTTCTTC. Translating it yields CASSLATSEQFF. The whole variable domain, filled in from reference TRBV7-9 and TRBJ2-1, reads DTGVSQNPRHKITKRGQNVTFRCDPISEHNRLYWYRQTLGQGPEFLTYFQNEAQLEKSRLLSDRFSAERPKGSFSTLEIQRTEQGDSAMYLCASSLATSEQFFGPGTRLTVL.

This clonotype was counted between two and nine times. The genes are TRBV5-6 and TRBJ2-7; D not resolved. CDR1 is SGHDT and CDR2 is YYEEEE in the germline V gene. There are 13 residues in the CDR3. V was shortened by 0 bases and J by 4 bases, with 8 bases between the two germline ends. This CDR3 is CASSLENLYEQYV. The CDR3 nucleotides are TGTGCCAGCAGCTTGGAAAACCTTTACGAGCAGTACGTC.

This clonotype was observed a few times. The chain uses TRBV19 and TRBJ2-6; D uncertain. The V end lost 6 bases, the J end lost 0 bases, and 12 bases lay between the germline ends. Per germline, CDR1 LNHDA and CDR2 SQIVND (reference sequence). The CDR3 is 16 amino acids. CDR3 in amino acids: CASSFGRSSGANVLTF. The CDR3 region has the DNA TGTGCCAGTAGCTTTGGACGAAGCTCTGGGGCCAACGTCCTGACTTTC.

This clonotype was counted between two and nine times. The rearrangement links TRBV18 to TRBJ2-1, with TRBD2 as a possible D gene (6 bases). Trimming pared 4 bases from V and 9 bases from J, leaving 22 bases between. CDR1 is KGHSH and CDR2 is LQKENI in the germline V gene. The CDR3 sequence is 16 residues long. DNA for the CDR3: TGTGCCAGCTCACGGTCCTCCGGCCTAATGGGAGGTGAGCAGTTCTTC. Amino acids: CASSRSSGLMGGEQFF.

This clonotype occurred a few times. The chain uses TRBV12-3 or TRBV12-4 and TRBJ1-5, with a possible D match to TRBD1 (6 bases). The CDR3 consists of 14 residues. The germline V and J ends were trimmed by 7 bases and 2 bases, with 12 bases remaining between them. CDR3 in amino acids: CASIPDRGNQPQHF. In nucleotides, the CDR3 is TGTGCCAGCATCCCGGACAGAGGCAATCAGCCCCAGCATTTT.

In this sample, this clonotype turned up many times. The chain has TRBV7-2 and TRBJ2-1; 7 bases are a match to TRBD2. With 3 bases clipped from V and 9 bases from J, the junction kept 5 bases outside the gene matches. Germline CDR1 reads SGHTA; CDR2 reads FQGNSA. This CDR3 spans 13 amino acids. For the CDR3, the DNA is TGTGCCAGCAGCTTGGACTGGGGGGGTGAGCAGTTCTTC. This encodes CASSLDWGGEQFF. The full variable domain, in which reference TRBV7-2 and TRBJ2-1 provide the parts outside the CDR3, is GAGVSQSPSNKVTEKGKDVELRCDPISGHTALYWYRQSLGQGLEFLIYFQGNSAPDKSGLPSDRFSAERTGGSVSTLTIQRTQQEDSAVYLCASSLDWGGEQFFGPGTRLTVL.

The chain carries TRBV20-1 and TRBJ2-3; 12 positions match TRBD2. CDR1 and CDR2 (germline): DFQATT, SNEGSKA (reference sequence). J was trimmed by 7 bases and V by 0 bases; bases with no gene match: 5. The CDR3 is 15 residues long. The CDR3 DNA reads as TGCAGTGCTAGAGATCTACTAGCGGGGGGCCATACGCAGTATTTT. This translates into CSARDLLAGGHTQYF.

The CDR3 DNA sequence: TGTGCCAGCAGTTTTATAAGAAGGGGCAGGGGGCCAAATGAAAAACTGTTTTTT. This sequence encodes CASSFIRRGRGPNEKLFF. The chain employs TRBV28 and TRBJ1-4, with 8 bases matching TRBD1. The CDR3 sequence is 18 residues long. V lost 3 bases, J lost 5 bases, and 14 bases stayed unmatched. Germline-derived CDR1 and CDR2 are MDHEN and SYDVKM. Full variable domain (outside the CDR3, taken from reference TRBV28 and TRBJ1-4): DVKVTQSSRYLVKRTGEKVFLECVQDMDHENMFWYRQDPGLGLRLIYFSYDVKMKEKGDIPEGYSVSREKKERFSLILESASTNQTSMYLCASSFIRRGRGPNEKLFFGSGTQLSVL.

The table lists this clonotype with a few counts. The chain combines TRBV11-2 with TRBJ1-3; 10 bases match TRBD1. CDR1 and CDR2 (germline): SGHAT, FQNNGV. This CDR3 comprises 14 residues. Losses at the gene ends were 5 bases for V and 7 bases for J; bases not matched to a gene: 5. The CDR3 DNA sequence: TGTGCCAGCAGCGGGGACAGGGGTAGGAACACCATATATTTT. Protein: CASSGDRGRNTIYF.

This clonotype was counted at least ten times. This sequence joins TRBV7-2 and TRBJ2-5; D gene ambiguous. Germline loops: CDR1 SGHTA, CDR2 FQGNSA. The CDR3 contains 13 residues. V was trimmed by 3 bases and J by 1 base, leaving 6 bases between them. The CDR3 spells CASSLSVQETQYF. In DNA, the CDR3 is TGTGCCAGCAGCTTGAGCGTCCAAGAGACCCAGTACTTC.

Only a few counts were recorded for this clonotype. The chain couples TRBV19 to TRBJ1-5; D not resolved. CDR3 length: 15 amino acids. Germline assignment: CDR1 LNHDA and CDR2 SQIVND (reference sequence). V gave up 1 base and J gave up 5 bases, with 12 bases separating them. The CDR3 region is CASSIGAEAYQPQHF. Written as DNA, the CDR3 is TGTGCCAGTAGTATAGGTGCGGAAGCCTATCAGCCCCAGCATTTT.

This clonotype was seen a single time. The CDR3 DNA follows: TGTGCCAGCAGCTTAGGCGGGAGCGTCTACAATGAGCAGTTCTTC. This translates into CASSLGGSVYNEQFF. The gene calls are TRBV7-2 and TRBJ2-1; the match to TRBD2 covers 7 bases. The CDR3 is 15 residues long. Trimming removed 1 base from V and 3 bases from J; junction bases left unmatched: 3. Per the germline V gene, CDR1 is SGHTA and CDR2 is FQGNSA.

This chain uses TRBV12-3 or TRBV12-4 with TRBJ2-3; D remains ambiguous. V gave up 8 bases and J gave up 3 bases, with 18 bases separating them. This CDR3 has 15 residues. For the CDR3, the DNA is TGTGCCAGCCTACTCAGAGATCCTTCGACAGATACGCAGTATTTT. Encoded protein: CASLLRDPSTDTQYF.

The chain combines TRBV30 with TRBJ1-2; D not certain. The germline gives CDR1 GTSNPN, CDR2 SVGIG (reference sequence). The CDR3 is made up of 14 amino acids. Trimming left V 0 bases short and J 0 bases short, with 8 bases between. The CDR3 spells CAWSVRAANYGYTF. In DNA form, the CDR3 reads TGTGCCTGGAGTGTACGCGCAGCTAACTATGGCTACACCTTC. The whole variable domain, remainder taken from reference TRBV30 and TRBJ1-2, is SQTIHQWPATLVQPVGSPLSLECTVEGTSNPNLYWYRQAAGRGLQLLFYSVGIGQISSEVPQNLSASRPQDRQFILSSKKLLLSDSGFYLCAWSVRAANYGYTFGSGTRLTVV.

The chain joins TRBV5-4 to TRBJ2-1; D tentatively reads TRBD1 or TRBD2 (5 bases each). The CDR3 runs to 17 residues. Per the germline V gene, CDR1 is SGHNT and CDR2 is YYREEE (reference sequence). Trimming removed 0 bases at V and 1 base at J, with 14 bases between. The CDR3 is CASSLGGSGPSYNEQFF. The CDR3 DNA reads TGTGCCAGCAGCTTGGGGGGCAGCGGCCCTTCCTACAATGAGCAGTTCTTC.

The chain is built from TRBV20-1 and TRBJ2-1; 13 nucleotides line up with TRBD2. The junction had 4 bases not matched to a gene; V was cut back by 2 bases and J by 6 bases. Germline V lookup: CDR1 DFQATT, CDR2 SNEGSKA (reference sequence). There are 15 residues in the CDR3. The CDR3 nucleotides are TGCAGTGCTAGACAACTAGCGGGAGGGCCCAATGAGCAGTTCTTC. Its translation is CSARQLAGGPNEQFF.